This T cell receptor (beta chain) was observed in a study of response to subunit inactivated influenza vaccine. The CDR3 has 13 residues. From germline, CDR1 is SGHKS and CDR2 YYEKEE (reference sequence). TCRdb re-called the RT-PCR reads with MiXCR, one entry per CDR3 protein. Of about 520,000 distinct CDR3 sequences in the sample, around 7.9% were seen once. Details on this clonotype: An end of the junction differs from the germline gene, which may be a read error.

Sequences were derived from PBMCs from blood, sampled around 25 months after vaccination. The gene calls are TRBV5-5 and TRBJ2-2; D perhaps matches TRBD2 (6 bases). The clonotype was recovered from a man between 50 and 70 years old who received an inactivated influenza vaccine. The CDR3 DNA follows: TGTGCCAGCACCTTGGAGGGTGGCGGGGAGCTGTTTTTT. This translates into CASTLEGGGELFF.